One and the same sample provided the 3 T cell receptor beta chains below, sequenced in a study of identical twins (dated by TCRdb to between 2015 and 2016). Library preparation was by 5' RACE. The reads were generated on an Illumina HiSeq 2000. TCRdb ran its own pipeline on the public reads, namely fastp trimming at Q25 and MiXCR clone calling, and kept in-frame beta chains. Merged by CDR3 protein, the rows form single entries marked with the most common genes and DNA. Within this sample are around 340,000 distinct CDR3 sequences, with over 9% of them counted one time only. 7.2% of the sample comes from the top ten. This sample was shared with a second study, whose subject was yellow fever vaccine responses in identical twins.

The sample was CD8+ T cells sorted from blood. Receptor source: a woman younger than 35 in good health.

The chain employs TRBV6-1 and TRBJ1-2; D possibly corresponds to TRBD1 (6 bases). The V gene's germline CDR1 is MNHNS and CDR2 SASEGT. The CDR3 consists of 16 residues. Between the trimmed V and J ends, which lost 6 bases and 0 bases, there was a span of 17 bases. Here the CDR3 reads CASRNREYLSNYGYTF. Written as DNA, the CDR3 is TGTGCCAGCAGAAACAGGGAATACCTCTCTAACTATGGCTACACCTTC.

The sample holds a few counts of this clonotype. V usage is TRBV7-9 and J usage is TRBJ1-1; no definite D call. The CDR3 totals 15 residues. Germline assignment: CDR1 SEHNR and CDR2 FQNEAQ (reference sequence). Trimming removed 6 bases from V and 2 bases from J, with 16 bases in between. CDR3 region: CASSPPADSNTEAFF. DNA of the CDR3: TGTGCCAGCAGTCCCCCCGCCGACTCAAACACTGAAGCTTTCTTT.

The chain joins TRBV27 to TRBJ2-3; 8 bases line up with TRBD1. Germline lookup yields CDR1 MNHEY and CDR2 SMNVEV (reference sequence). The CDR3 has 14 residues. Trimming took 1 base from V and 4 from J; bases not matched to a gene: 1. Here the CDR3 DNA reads TGTGCCAGCAGTTTATTGACAGGGGCAGATACGCAGTATTTT. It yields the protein CASSLLTGADTQYF.